The rows below give T cell receptor beta chains drawn from one sample of a study of T cells in Graves' hyperthyroidism and ophthalmopathy. TCRdb reprocessed the multiplex PCR reads via MiXCR and lists one record per CDR3 protein. The sample lists fewer than 450,000 distinct CDR3 sequences, approximately 14% occurring once. Sequenced material: blood. The receptors shown here come from a woman aged 55 to 70 with Graves' ophthalmopathy. Each CDR3 is given with its conserved first and last residue. D genes are given only for firm matches. Clone size is given for some rows only: seen once, a few or many times, or a class if the clone is expanded.

TGCAGTGCCCGGCTTGCTAGTGAGCAGTACTTC	CSARLASEQYF	many	.	TRBV20-1	TRBJ2-7
TGTGCCAGCAGCGTCCGTCGAGGGGCCAAACCCGATACGCAGTATTTT	CASSVRRGAKPDTQYF	many	.	TRBV3-1	TRBJ2-3
TGTGCCAGCTCATTAACAGGAGGGGTCTACGAGCAGTACTTC	CASSLTGGVYEQYF	few	.	TRBV18	TRBJ2-7
TGTGCCAGCAGCCAAGTTACAGGGCCCGACTATGGCTACACCTTC	CASSQVTGPDYGYTF	many	.	TRBV3-1	TRBJ1-2
TGTGCCAGCAGCTTGTTTCGGACAGACCCTAACCCTGAGCAGTTCTTC	CASSLFRTDPNPEQFF	few	.	TRBV5-8	TRBJ2-1
TGCAGCGCCGAAACGGGACAGGGGACCTACGAGCAGTACTTC	CSAETGQGTYEQYF	.	TRBD1	TRBV29-1	TRBJ2-7
TGTGCCAGCAGTGCCGGTGTAACGCGTACTAGCGGGAGGGGGTTCTTC	CASSAGVTRTSGRGFF	many	TRBD2	TRBV28	TRBJ2-1
TGTGCCAGCCAGGTAGCGGGAGCAGATACGCAGTATTTT	CASQVAGADTQYF	.	TRBD2	TRBV6-1	TRBJ2-3
TGTGCCAGCAGTTTTTCTGTCGAGACCCAGTACTTC	CASSFSVETQYF	.	.	TRBV6-2/TRBV6-3	TRBJ2-5
TGCAGCGTTGACCTGCTAAGACAGGACACTGAAGCTTTCTTT	CSVDLLRQDTEAFF	few	.	TRBV29-1	TRBJ1-1
TGTGCCAGCAGCCAAGATATGACAGTGGTACCGAGCTCCTACAATGAGCAGTTCTTC	CASSQDMTVVPSSYNEQFF	few	.	TRBV4-2	TRBJ2-1
TGTGCCAGCAGTCCCCGGGACAGAGGTGAAAAACTGTTTTTT	CASSPRDRGEKLFF	once	TRBD1	TRBV6-1	TRBJ1-4
TGCGCCAGCAATCCTTCGGGACAGGGGAACAATGAGCAGTTCTTC	CASNPSGQGNNEQFF	many	TRBD1	TRBV5-1	TRBJ2-1
TGCAGCGGAGGGTACCCTGAAGCTTTCTTT	CSGGYPEAFF	many	.	TRBV29-1	TRBJ1-1
TGCAGTGCTAGAGGAACCGGGCCCCAAGAGACCCAGTACTTC	CSARGTGPQETQYF	.	.	TRBV20-1	TRBJ2-5
TGTGCCAGCAGGGAGGACTCTCTACTCGGAAACACCATATATTTT	CASREDSLLGNTIYF	.	.	TRBV2	TRBJ1-3
TGTGCCAGCAGTCCGACAGCCCGGTATAGCAATCAGCCCCAGCATTTT	CASSPTARYSNQPQHF	.	.	TRBV27	TRBJ1-5
TGTGCCAGCAGAAACCTCCGGGTTGCAAATCAGCCCCAGCATTTT	CASRNLRVANQPQHF	few	.	TRBV6-1	TRBJ1-5
TGCAGTGTGAATAGCGGGATACTCACAGATACGCAGTATTTT	CSVNSGILTDTQYF	many	TRBD2	TRBV20-1	TRBJ2-3
TGCGCCAGCAGCTTGGGACTCGGGCACACTGAAGCTTTCTTT	CASSLGLGHTEAFF	many	.	TRBV5-1	TRBJ1-1
TGCAGTGCTAGAACGCGGGACAGGGGGCCGCAGTACTTC	CSARTRDRGPQYF	many	TRBD1	TRBV20-1	TRBJ2-7
TGTGCCAGCAAAGACCCCTTGTCCAAAAACATTCAGTACTTC	CASKDPLSKNIQYF	few	.	TRBV27	TRBJ2-4
TGTGCCAGCCGGCAGCAGGGTGCCTACGAGCAGTACTTC	CASRQQGAYEQYF	many	.	TRBV27	TRBJ2-7
TGTGCCAGTAGTATAGACCTGACCGGGGAGCTGTTTTTT	CASSIDLTGELFF	few	.	TRBV19	TRBJ2-2
TGTGCCAGCAGCCCGGGAGCCTTCTACGAGCAGTACTTC	CASSPGAFYEQYF	many	.	TRBV11-3	TRBJ2-7
TGTGCCAGCAGTCCGGCGACAGCCCCTTTAAAGCAGTACTTC	CASSPATAPLKQYF	few	.	TRBV28	TRBJ2-7
TGCAGTGCCACGGGAGGGAGAGGGGAGCAGTACTTC	CSATGGRGEQYF	many	TRBD2	TRBV20-1	TRBJ2-7
TGTGCCACCACGACAGGGCGGAACACTGAAGCTTTCTTT	CATTTGRNTEAFF	.	TRBD1	TRBV24-1	TRBJ1-1
TGTGCCAGTAGTATAGATCTCGGGGCGGGCGTTTCCTACAATGAGCAGTTCTTC	CASSIDLGAGVSYNEQFF	few	.	TRBV19	TRBJ2-1
TGTGCCAGCAGCCCAACTAGCGGGGGACTTTCAGATACGCAGTATTTT	CASSPTSGGLSDTQYF	many	TRBD2	TRBV3-1	TRBJ2-3
TGTGCCAGCAGTTTAGTTCTAGCGGGAGCCGGGGCTCACGAGCAGTACTTC	CASSLVLAGAGAHEQYF	many	TRBD2	TRBV27	TRBJ2-7